This T cell receptor beta chain was recorded in a study of cytomegalovirus exposure and HLA in healthy donors. Vbeta (60) and Jbeta (13) primers were used in the PCR. Using immunoSEQ multiplex PCR, the repertoire was profiled, and TCRdb retains in-frame clones only, with some absent. The data show approximately 160,000 clones, over 75% seen once. Germline loops: CDR1 SGHTA, CDR2 FQGNSA. The CDR3 is 13 residues long. With 2 bases removed from V and 2 bases from J, the gap between germline ends came to 3 bases. Sequencing was carried out using PBMCs. The receptor was isolated from a man aged 25 to 45 in good health and CMV-seropositive. The rearrangement uses TRBV7-2 and TRBJ2-2; no clear D. CDR3 DNA: TGTGCCAGCAGCTTAACTAACACCGGGGAGCTGTTTTTT. This translates into CASSLTNTGELFF.